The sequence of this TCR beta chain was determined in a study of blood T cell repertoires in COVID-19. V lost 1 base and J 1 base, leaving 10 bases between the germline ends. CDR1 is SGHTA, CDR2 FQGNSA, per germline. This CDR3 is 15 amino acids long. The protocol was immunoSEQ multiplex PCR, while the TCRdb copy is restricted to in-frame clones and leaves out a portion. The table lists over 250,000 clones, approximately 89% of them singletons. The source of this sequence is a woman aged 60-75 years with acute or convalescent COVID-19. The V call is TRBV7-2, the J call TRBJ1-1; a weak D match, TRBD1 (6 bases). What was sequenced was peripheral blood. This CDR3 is CASSLVPGANTEAFF. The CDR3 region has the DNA TGTGCCAGCAGCTTAGTACCAGGGGCGAACACTGAAGCTTTCTTT.